This TCR beta chain came from a study of blood T cell repertoires in COVID-19. In the original workflow: Estimated nucleated cell counts came from reference gene primer amplification. Data came from immunoSEQ multiplex PCR; TCRdb stores just in-frame clones and leaves some out. V and J calls and clone size are those listed in that table; D and trimming were worked out from the DNA. This sample yields 180,000 or so clones, of which around 80% are seen a single time; roughly 12% belongs to the top ten. Followed over time, Seattle patients had been enrolled while infection was active. This TCR was recovered from an elderly woman with COVID-19, enrolled during active disease. The sequenced material came from peripheral blood.

CDR3 bases: TGTGCCAGCAGTCTCGGAGAGGAGTATACGCAGTATTTT. Its protein product is CASSLGEEYTQYF. The rearrangement uses TRBV6-2 or TRBV6-3 and TRBJ2-3; D is unresolved. V shed 5 bases and J shed 7 bases, with 13 bases lying between them. The germline gives CDR1 MNHEY, CDR2 SVGEGT. The CDR3 length is 13 residues.